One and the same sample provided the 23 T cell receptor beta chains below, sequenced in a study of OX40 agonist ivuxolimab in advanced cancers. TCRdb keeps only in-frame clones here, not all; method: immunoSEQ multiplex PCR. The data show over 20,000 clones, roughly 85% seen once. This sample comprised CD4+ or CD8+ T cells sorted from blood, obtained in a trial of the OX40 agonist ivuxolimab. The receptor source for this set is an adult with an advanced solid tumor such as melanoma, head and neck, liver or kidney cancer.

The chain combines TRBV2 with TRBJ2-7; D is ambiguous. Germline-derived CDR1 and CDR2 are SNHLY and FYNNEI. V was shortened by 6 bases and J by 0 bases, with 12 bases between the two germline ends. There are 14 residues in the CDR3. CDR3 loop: CASRRPQSSYEQYF. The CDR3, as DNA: TGTGCCAGCAGGAGACCCCAGAGCTCCTACGAGCAGTACTTC. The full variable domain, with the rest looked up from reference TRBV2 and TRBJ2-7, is EPEVTQTPSHQVTQMGQEVILRCVPISNHLYFYWYRQILGQKVEFLVSFYNNEISEKSEIFDDQFSVERPDGSNFTLKIRSTKLEDSAMYFCASRRPQSSYEQYFGPGTRLTVT.

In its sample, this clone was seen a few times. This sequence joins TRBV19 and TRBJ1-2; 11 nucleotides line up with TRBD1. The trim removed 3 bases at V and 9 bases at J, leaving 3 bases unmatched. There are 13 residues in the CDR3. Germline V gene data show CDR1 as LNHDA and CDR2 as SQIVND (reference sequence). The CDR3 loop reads CASSIRDRGSYTF. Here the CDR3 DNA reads TGTGCCAGTAGTATCCGGGACAGGGGGAGCTACACCTTC. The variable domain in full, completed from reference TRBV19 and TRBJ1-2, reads DGGITQSPKYLFRKEGQNVTLSCEQNLNHDAMYWYRQDPGQGLRLIYYSQIVNDFQKGDIAEGYSVSREKKESFPLTVTSAQKNPTAFYLCASSIRDRGSYTFGSGTRLTVV.

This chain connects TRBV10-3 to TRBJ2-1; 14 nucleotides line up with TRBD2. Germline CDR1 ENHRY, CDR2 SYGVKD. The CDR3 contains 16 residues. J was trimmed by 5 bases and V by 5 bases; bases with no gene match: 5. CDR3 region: CAISRTSGRRDNEQFF. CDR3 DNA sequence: TGTGCCATCAGTCGGACTAGCGGGAGGAGGGACAATGAGCAGTTCTTC.

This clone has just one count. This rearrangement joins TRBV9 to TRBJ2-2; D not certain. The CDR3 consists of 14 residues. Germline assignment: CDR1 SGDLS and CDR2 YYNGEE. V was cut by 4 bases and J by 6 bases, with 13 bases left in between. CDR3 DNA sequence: TGTGCCAGCAGCCCCAGGACCCCGGCCGGGGAGCTGTTTTTT. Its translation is CASSPRTPAGELFF.

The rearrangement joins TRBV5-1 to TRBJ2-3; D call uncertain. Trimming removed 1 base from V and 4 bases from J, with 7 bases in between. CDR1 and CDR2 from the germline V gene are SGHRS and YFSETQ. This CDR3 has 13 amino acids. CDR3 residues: CASSLTGADTQYF. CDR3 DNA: TGCGCCAGCAGCTTGACTGGAGCAGATACGCAGTATTTT.

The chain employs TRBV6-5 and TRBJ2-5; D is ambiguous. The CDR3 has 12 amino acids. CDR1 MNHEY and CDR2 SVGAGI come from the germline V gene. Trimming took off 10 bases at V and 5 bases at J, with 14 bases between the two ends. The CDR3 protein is CATTATSETQYF. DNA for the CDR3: TGTGCCACCACCGCCACATCGGAGACCCAGTACTTC.

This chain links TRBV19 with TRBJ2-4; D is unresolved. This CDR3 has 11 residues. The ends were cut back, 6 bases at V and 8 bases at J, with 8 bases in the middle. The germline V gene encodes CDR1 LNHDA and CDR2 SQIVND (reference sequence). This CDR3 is CASRGYDIQYF. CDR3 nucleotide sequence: TGTGCCAGTAGGGGGTATGACATTCAGTACTTC.

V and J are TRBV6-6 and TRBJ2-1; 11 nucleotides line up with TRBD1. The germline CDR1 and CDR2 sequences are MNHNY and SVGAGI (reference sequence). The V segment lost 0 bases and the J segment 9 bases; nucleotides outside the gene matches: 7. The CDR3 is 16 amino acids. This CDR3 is CASSYSLGQGVGEQFF. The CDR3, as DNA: TGTGCCAGCAGTTACTCTCTGGGACAGGGGGTAGGTGAGCAGTTCTTC.

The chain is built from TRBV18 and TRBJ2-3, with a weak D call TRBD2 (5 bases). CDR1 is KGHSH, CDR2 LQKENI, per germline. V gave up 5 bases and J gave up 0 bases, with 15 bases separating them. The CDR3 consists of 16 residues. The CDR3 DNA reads TGTGCCAGCTCAATTTCTAGCACCTCTAGCACAGATACGCAGTATTTT. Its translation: CASSISSTSSTDTQYF.

CDR3 DNA: TGTGCCAGCAGCTTCATCCTAACTAATGAAAAACTGTTTTTT. The encoded protein is CASSFILTNEKLFF. The genes are TRBV7-2 and TRBJ1-4; D is unclear. The CDR3 extends over 14 amino acids. CDR1 and CDR2 from the germline V gene are SGHTA and FQGNSA. Trimming shortened V by 3 bases and J by 1 base, and 6 bases separated the two germline ends. Together with reference TRBV7-2 and TRBJ1-4, the CDR3 gives the full variable domain: GAGVSQSPSNKVTEKGKDVELRCDPISGHTALYWYRQSLGQGLEFLIYFQGNSAPDKSGLPSDRFSAERTGGSVSTLTIQRTQQEDSAVYLCASSFILTNEKLFFGSGTQLSVL.

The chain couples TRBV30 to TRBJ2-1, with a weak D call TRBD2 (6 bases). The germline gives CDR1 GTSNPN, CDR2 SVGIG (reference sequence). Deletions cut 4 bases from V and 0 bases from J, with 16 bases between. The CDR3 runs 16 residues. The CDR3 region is CAWKAGRPSSYNEQFF. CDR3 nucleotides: TGTGCCTGGAAGGCGGGGCGACCAAGCTCCTACAATGAGCAGTTCTTC.

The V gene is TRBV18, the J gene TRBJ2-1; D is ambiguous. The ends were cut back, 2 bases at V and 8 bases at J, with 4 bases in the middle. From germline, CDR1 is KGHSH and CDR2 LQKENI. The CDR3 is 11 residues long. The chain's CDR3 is CASSPSHEQFF. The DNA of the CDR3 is TGTGCCAGCTCACCAAGTCATGAGCAGTTCTTC.

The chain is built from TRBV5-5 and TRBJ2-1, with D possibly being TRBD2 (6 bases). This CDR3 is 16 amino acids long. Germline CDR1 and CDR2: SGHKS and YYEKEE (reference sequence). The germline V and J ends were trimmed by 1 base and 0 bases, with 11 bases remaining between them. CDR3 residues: CASSLRWGDSYNEQFF. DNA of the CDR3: TGTGCCAGCAGCTTGCGCTGGGGGGACTCCTACAATGAGCAGTTCTTC. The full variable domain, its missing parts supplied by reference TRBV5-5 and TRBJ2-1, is DAGVTQSPTHLIKTRGQQVTLRCSPISGHKSVSWYQQVLGQGPQFIFQYYEKEERGRGNFPDRFSARQFPNYSSELNVNALLLGDSALYLCASSLRWGDSYNEQFFGPGTRLTVL.

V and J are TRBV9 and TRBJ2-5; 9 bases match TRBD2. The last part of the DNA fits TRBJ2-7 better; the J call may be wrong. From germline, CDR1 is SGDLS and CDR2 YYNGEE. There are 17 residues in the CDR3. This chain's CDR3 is CASSVGGKRGVSYEQYF. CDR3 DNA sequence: TGTGCCAGCAGCGTAGGAGGAAAGCGGGGGGTGTCCTACGAGCAGTACTTC.

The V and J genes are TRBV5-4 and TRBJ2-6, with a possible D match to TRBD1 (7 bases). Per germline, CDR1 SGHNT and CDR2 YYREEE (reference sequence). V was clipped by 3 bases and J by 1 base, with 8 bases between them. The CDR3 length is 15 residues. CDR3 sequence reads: CASSSGGSGANVLTF. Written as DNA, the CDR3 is TGTGCCAGCAGCTCAGGGGGGTCTGGGGCCAACGTCCTGACTTTC.

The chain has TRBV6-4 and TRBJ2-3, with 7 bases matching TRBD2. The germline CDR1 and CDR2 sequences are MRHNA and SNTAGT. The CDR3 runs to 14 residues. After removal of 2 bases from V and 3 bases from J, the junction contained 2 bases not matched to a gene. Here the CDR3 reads CASSDEAGTDTQYF. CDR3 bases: TGTGCCAGCAGTGACGAAGCGGGAACAGATACGCAGTATTTT.

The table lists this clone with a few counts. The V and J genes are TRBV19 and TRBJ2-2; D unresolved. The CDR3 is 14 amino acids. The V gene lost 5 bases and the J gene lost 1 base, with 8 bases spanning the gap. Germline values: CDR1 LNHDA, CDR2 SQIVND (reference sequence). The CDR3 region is CASSGSVNTGELFF. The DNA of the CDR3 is TGTGCCAGTAGTGGCTCGGTGAACACCGGGGAGCTGTTTTTT.

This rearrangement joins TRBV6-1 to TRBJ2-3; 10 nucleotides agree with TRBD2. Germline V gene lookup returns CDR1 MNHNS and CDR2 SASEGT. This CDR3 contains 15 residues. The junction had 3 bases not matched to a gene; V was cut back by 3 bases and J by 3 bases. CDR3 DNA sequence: TGTGCCAGCAGTGACCTAGCGGGGGAGACAGATACGCAGTATTTT. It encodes CASSDLAGETDTQYF.

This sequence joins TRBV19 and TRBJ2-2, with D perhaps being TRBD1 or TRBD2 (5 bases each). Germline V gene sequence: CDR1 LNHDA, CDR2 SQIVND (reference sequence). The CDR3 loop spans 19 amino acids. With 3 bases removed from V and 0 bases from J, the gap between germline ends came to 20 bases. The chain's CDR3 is CASSIGLFKPGPNTGELFF. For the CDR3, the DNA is TGTGCCAGTAGTATCGGCCTTTTTAAGCCGGGGCCGAACACCGGGGAGCTGTTTTTT.

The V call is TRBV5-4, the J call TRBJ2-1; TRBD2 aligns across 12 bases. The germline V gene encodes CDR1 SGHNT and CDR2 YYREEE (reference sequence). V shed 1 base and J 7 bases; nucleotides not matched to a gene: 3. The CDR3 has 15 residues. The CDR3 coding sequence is TGTGCCAGCAGCTTGCTAGCGGGGGGGCCTAATGAGCAGTTCTTC. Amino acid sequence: CASSLLAGGPNEQFF.

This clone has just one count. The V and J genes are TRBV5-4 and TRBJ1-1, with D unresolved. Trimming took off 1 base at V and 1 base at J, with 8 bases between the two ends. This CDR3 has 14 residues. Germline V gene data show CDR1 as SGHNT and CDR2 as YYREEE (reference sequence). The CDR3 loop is CASSLRHTNTEAFF. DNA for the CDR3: TGTGCCAGCAGCTTGAGACATACGAACACTGAAGCTTTCTTT.

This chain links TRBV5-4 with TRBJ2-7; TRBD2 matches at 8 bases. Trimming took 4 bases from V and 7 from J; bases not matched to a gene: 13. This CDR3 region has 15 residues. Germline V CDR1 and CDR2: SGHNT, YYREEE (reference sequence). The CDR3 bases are TGTGCCAGCAGCCCAGGACTAGCTCCTCAGGGGGAGCAGTACTTC. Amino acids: CASSPGLAPQGEQYF.

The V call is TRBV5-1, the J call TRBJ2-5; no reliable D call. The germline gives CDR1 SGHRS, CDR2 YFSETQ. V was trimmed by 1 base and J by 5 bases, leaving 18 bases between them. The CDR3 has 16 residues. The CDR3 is CASSLMFRVESETQYF. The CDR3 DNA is TGCGCCAGCAGCTTGATGTTTCGGGTGGAGTCGGAGACCCAGTACTTC.